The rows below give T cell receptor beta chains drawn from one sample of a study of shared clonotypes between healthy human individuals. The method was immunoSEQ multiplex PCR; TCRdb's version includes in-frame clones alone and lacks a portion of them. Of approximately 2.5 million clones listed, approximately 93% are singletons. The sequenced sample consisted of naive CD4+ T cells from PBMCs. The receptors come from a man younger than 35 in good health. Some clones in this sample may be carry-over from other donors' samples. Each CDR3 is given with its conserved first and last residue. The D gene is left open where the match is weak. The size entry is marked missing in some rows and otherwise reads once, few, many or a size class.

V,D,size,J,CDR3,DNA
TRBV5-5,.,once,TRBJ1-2,CASSLVQGPYGYTF,TGTGCCAGCAGCTTGGTTCAGGGGCCCTATGGCTACACCTTC
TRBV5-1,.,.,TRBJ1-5,CASSLGPNQPQHF,TGCGCCAGCAGCTTGGGGCCAAATCAGCCCCAGCATTTT
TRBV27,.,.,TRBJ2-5,CASSPTRIQGRETQYF,TGTGCCAGCAGTCCCACAAGAATCCAGGGTAGGGAGACCCAGTACTTC
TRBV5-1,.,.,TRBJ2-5,CASSNSGLIETQYF,TGCGCCAGCAGCAACTCAGGACTAATCGAGACCCAGTACTTC
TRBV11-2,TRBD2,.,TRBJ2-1,CASSRGVLAGGSAYNEQFF,TGTGCCAGCAGCCGAGGGGTGCTAGCGGGAGGATCGGCCTACAATGAGCAGTTCTTC
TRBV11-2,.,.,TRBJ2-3,CASSLDPSTDTQYF,TGTGCCAGCAGCTTAGATCCTTCCACAGATACGCAGTATTTT
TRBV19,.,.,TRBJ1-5,CASSIDPPPGQPTPDRRNQPQHF,TGTGCCAGTAGTATAGACCCTCCGCCCGGGCAGCCCACTCCGGATAGGCGCAATCAGCCCCAGCATTTT
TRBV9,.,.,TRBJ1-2,CASSSQRGTHYGYTF,TGTGCCAGCAGCTCCCAAAGGGGGACCCACTATGGCTACACCTTC
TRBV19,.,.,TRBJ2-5,CASSITGTRQETQYF,TGTGCCAGTAGTATTACGGGAACCCGCCAAGAGACCCAGTACTTC
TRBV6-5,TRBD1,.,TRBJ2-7,CASSSNHRGSYEQYF,TGTGCCAGCAGTTCCAACCACAGGGGTAGTTACGAGCAGTACTTC
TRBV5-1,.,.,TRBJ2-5,CASSLQRQTQETQYF,TGCGCCAGCAGCTTGCAGAGACAGACGCAAGAGACCCAGTACTTC
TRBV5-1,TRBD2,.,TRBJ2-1,CASSPGGLAGGLGDEQFF,TGCGCCAGCAGCCCGGGGGGGCTAGCGGGAGGATTGGGCGATGAGCAGTTCTTC
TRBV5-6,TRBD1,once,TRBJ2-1,CASSSDRGLEDEQFF,TGTGCCAGCAGCTCGGACAGGGGGCTGGAAGATGAGCAGTTCTTC
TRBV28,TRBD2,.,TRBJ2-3,CASSSTSGRFTDTQYF,TGTGCCAGCAGCTCGACTAGCGGGAGATTTACAGATACGCAGTATTTT
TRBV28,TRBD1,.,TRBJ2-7,CASRENRGTRGYEQYF,TGTGCCAGCAGAGAAAACAGGGGGACGAGGGGCTACGAGCAGTACTTC
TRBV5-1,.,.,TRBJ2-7,CASSLGTVYEQYF,TGCGCCAGCAGCTTGGGTACAGTCTACGAGCAGTACTTC
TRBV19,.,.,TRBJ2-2,CASSIAQGSTGELFF,TGTGCCAGTAGTATAGCGCAGGGGAGCACCGGGGAGCTGTTTTTT
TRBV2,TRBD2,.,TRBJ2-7,CASRVTSGSYEQYF,TGTGCCAGCAGGGTAACTAGCGGGAGTTACGAGCAGTACTTC
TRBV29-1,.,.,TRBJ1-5,CSVGPWPQHF,TGCAGCGTTGGGCCTTGGCCCCAGCATTTT
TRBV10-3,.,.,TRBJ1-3,CAISESLKVSGNTIYF,TGTGCCATCAGTGAGTCTCTGAAGGTATCCGGAAACACCATATATTTT
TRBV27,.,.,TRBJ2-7,CASSFGYGSPYEQYF,TGTGCCAGCAGTTTTGGGTACGGGTCCCCCTACGAGCAGTACTTC
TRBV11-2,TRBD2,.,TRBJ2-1,CASSSSRGSFPNEQFF,TGTGCCAGCAGCTCCTCTCGCGGGAGCTTCCCCAATGAGCAGTTCTTC
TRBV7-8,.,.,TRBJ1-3,CASSPREVAGNTIYF,TGTGCCAGCAGCCCGCGAGAAGTGGCTGGAAACACCATATATTTT
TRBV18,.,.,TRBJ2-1,CASSPPNLGGGEQFF,TGTGCCAGCTCACCACCGAACCTTGGGGGAGGCGAGCAGTTCTTC
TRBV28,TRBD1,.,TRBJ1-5,CASGGGGAGSNQPQHF,TGTGCCAGCGGGGGAGGGGGCGCGGGTAGCAATCAGCCCCAGCATTTT
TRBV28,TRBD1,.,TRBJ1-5,CASSFPPGQGDNQPQHF,TGTGCCAGCAGTTTTCCCCCGGGACAGGGAGACAATCAGCCCCAGCATTTT
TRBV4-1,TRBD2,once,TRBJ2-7,CASSRREGYEQYF,TGCGCCAGCAGCCGGCGGGAGGGGTACGAGCAGTACTTC
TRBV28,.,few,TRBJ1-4,CASSKRAARGEKLFF,TGTGCCAGCAGCAAACGAGCGGCGAGGGGTGAAAAACTGTTTTTT
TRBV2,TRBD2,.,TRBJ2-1,CASSGERGRPGGNEQFF,TGTGCCAGCAGTGGGGAACGCGGGAGGCCCGGGGGGAATGAGCAGTTCTTC
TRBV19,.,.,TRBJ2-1,CASSIVRLGYNEQFF,TGTGCCAGTAGTATAGTGAGACTAGGGTACAATGAGCAGTTCTTC
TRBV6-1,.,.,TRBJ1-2,CASIEGGIYGYTF,TGTGCCAGCATCGAGGGGGGGATATATGGCTACACCTTC
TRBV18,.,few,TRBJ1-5,CASSGRAGRSNQPQHF,TGTGCCAGCTCAGGTCGGGCCGGCCGTAGCAATCAGCCCCAGCATTTT
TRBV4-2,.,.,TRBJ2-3,CASSQAGTIGADTQYF,TGTGCCAGCAGCCAAGCAGGGACCATTGGAGCGGATACGCAGTATTTT
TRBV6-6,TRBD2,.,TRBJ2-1,CASSPGTRGGYEQFF,TGTGCCAGCAGCCCCGGGACTAGGGGCGGGTATGAGCAGTTCTTC
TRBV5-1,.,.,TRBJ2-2,CASSVDKLGTGELFF,TGCGCCAGCAGCGTCGACAAACTCGGTACCGGGGAGCTGTTTTTT
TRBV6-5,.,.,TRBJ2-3,CASSYSRPPGMDTQYF,TGTGCCAGCAGTTACTCCAGGCCCCCAGGAATGGATACGCAGTATTTT
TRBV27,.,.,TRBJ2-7,CASSFNRGYEQYF,TGTGCCAGCAGTTTTAATCGAGGGTACGAGCAGTACTTC
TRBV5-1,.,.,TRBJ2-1,CASSLAGVYNEQFF,TGCGCCAGCAGCTTAGCAGGGGTTTACAATGAGCAGTTCTTC
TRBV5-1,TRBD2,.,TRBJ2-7,CASSWGLADNSYEQYF,TGCGCCAGCAGCTGGGGACTAGCGGACAACTCCTACGAGCAGTACTTC
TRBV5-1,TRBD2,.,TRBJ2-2,CASSTGLASGELFF,TGCGCCAGCAGCACGGGACTAGCGAGCGGGGAGCTGTTTTTT